The source of this T cell receptor (beta chain) is a study of T cells after yellow fever vaccination. Unmatched junction bases numbered 12, after V lost 4 bases and J lost 6 bases. Germline V gene lookup returns CDR1 SGHVS and CDR2 FQNEAQ. This CDR3 has 17 residues. This clonotype was recorded at least ten times. TCRdb re-analysed the 5' RACE reads in MiXCR, keeping a single row per CDR3 protein. The sample holds hundreds of thousands of distinct CDR3 sequences, 12% seen once. This TCR came from a man younger than 30 who received the YFV17D yellow fever vaccine. The specimen was CD4+ T cells sorted from PBMCs, collected 15 days after the yellow fever booster vaccination. The chain has TRBV7-8 and TRBJ2-1; TRBD2 matches 10 bases. CDR3 loop: CASSWEVAGGSPNEQFF. The CDR3 DNA reads as TGTGCCAGCAGCTGGGAGGTAGCGGGGGGTAGTCCCAATGAGCAGTTCTTC.